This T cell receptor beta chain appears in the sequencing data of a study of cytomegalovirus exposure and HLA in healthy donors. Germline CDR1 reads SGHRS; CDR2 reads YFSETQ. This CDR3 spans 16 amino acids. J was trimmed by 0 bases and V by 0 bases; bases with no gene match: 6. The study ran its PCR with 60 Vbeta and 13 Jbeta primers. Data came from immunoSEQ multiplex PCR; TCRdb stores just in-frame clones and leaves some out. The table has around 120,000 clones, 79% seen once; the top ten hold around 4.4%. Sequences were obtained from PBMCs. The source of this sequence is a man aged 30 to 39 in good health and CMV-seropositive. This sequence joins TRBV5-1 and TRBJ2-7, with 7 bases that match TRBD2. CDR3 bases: TGCGCCAGCAGCTTGGGGCTAGCGGTCCTCTCCTACGAGCAGTACTTC. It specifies CASSLGLAVLSYEQYF. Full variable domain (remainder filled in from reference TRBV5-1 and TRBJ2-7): KAGVTQTPRYLIKTRGQQVTLSCSPISGHRSVSWYQQTPGQGLQFLFEYFSETQRNKGNFPGRFSGRQFSNSRSEMNVSTLELGDSALYLCASSLGLAVLSYEQYFGPGTRLTVT.